The following is a T cell receptor (beta chain) sequence with its context. Antigen unknown. This sample was included in a study of regulatory T cells in long-lasting Graves disease. Study summary: To qualify as persistent, Graves' disease required over 5 years of antithyroid drugs with positive TSH receptor antibodies. Study results and limitations: Persistent Graves' patients had lower TCR diversity than newly diagnosed ones. Whereas nearly 1,000 public clonotypes were shared by new patients, persistent patients shared more, at 2,500 to 3,000.

According to the study, TCR beta libraries were built with iRepertoire HTBI primers and CDR3-region Arm-PCR. In the original workflow: Sequenced samples collectively carried under 75 TRBV and 14 TRBJ segments. Each CDR3 protein gets one entry after TCRdb re-called the multiplex PCR reads with MiXCR. The authors' filters were not applied to this entry. The profile shows some 420,000 distinct CDR3 sequences, about 20% of them singletons. Indicated time point: persistent/refractory GD, antithyroid drugs over 5 years with positive TRAb. Extracted RNA from PBMCs served as the source of the TCR library. The CDR3 runs to 14 residues. The germline CDR1 and CDR2 sequences are LGHDT and YNNKEL (reference sequence). Trimming cost V 2 bases and J 7 bases, with 12 bases left between them.

Source: peripheral blood mononuclear cells (PBMCs), taken when the disease was refractory, from a patient treated with antithyroid drugs. The chain carries TRBV3-1 and TRBJ1-5; D remains ambiguous. The sequence came from a female donor with Graves disease. CDR3 amino acids: CASSQSRAGQPQHF. CDR3 sequence (DNA): TGTGCCAGCAGCCAATCCCGCGCCGGGCAGCCCCAGCATTTT.